Shown below are 30 T cell receptor beta chains from a single sample sequenced in a study of blood T cells in healthy people across ages. It was with a sample-barcoded 5' primer and a J-beta primer mix that a second PCR of roughly 7 to 11 cycles was run. TCRdb independently ran MiXCR on the 5' RACE reads; one entry per CDR3 protein. The table shows approximately 1.5 million distinct CDR3 sequences, with 34% occurring only once. The sequenced sample was blood. The receptor source for this set is a woman aged 25 to 39 in good health.

The genes are TRBV2 and TRBJ2-7; D gene unclear. The J call could be wrong; TRBJ2-5 is a better fit for the DNA end. In germline, CDR1 is SNHLY, CDR2 FYNNEI. The CDR3 contains 13 residues. DNA for the CDR3: TGTGCCAGCACGACCTACCACGGGGAGACCCAGTACTTC. It specifies CASTTYHGETQYF.

J is TRBJ1-4 and V is TRBV3-1, with D perhaps matching TRBD1 (5 bases). The CDR3 sequence is 13 residues long. The V gene lost 4 bases and the J gene lost 6 bases, with 9 bases spanning the gap. The germline V gene has CDR1 LGHDT and CDR2 YNNKEL (reference sequence). CDR3 nucleotides: TGTGCCAGCAGCCGGGGCAGAGATGAAAAACTGTTTTTT. This translates into CASSRGRDEKLFF.

The rearrangement joins TRBV6-5 to TRBJ1-4; D call uncertain. Trimming removed 6 bases at V and 3 bases at J, with 17 bases between. CDR3 length: 16 amino acids. Germline CDR1 MNHEY, CDR2 SVGAGI. The CDR3 is CASSPWEGSPNEKLFF. CDR3 nucleotides: TGTGCCAGCAGCCCTTGGGAGGGAAGCCCTAATGAAAAACTGTTTTTT.

This clonotype was seen a handful of times. The chain links TRBV4-1 to TRBJ2-7; 11 nucleotides agree with TRBD1. The CDR3 length is 17 residues. J gave up 2 bases and V 4 bases, and 10 bases lay outside the gene matches. Germline values: CDR1 MGHRA, CDR2 YSYEKL. CDR3 coding DNA: TGCGCCAGCAGCCTAAGCATCCCGGGACAGGGGGCCTACGAGCAGTACTTC. This codes for CASSLSIPGQGAYEQYF.

This clonotype has just one count. The J gene is TRBJ1-5, the V gene TRBV15, with D tentatively TRBD1 (5 bases). The DNA end favors TRBJ2-3, so the J call may be wrong. This CDR3 comprises 17 residues. Germline-derived CDR1 and CDR2 are LNHNV and YYDKDF (reference sequence). In DNA form, the CDR3 reads TGTGCCACCAGCATTAAAGTAGCTGAACAGGTTGACCAGCCCCAGTATTTT. Its protein product is CATSIKVAEQVDQPQYF.

This clonotype occurred many times. The gene calls are TRBV20-1 and TRBJ2-1; D perhaps matches TRBD1 (5 bases). This CDR3 has 13 amino acids. Germline V gene data show CDR1 as DFQATT and CDR2 as SNEGSKA (reference sequence). V was trimmed by 6 bases and J by 4 bases, leaving 13 bases between them. The CDR3 DNA reads as TGCAGTGCAGTAGGACACCAGTACAATGAGCAGTTCTTC. Translating gives CSAVGHQYNEQFF.

This chain links TRBV5-6 with TRBJ2-7; a weak D match, TRBD1 (6 bases). From germline, CDR1 is SGHDT and CDR2 YYEEEE. Trimming pared 4 bases from V and 0 bases from J, leaving 17 bases between. CDR3 size: 16 residues. The CDR3 coding sequence is TGTGCCAGCAGCCTGATGACAGGTAGGAACTCCTACGAGCAGTACTTC. Its protein is CASSLMTGRNSYEQYF.

This clonotype was seen a handful of times. The V gene is TRBV20-1, the J gene TRBJ1-1, with a tentative D call TRBD1 (5 bases). The V end was cut by 6 bases, the J end by 6 bases, with 17 bases between. CDR1 and CDR2 from the germline V gene are DFQATT and SNEGSKA (reference sequence). The CDR3 sequence is 13 residues long. CDR3 in DNA: TGCAGTGCCATTCGGGGGGTAGGCCCTGAAGCTTTCTTT. It is translated as CSAIRGVGPEAFF.

The CDR3 region is CSATRTGKTGYTF. The CDR3 nucleotides are TGCAGTGCTACCCGGACAGGGAAGACGGGCTACACCTTC. The chain couples TRBV20-1 to TRBJ1-2, with 8 bases aligning to TRBD1. V shed 4 bases, J shed 8 bases, and the junction held 9 bases outside the gene matches. The CDR3 length is 13 residues. The germline gives CDR1 DFQATT, CDR2 SNEGSKA (reference sequence).

The chain employs TRBV13 and TRBJ2-3; no clear D gene. V lost 5 bases, J lost 6 bases, and 12 bases lay in between. The CDR3 sequence is 13 residues long. Germline CDR1 reads PRHDT; CDR2 reads FYEKMQ (reference sequence). The CDR3 reads CASSPPDMDTQYF. The CDR3 DNA sequence: TGTGCCAGCAGCCCCCCTGACATGGATACGCAGTATTTT.

The CDR3 is CASSERMTANTEAFF. The CDR3 region has the DNA TGTGCCAGCAGCGAAAGGATGACAGCGAACACTGAAGCTTTCTTT. The V gene is TRBV6-1, the J gene TRBJ1-1, with D perhaps TRBD1 (5 bases). Germline V gene sequence: CDR1 MNHNS, CDR2 SASEGT. Trimming stripped 6 bases from V and 1 base from J, with 15 bases between. CDR3 size: 15 residues.

The chain couples TRBV7-9 to TRBJ2-1; D unclear. The CDR3 consists of 16 residues. Trimming shortened V by 5 bases and J by 9 bases, and 23 bases separated the two germline ends. Germline values: CDR1 SEHNR, CDR2 FQNEAQ (reference sequence). CDR3 sequence (DNA): TGTGCCAGCAGCGATCCGATTGGGTCAATTTTCTCTGAGCAGTTCTTC. Translating it yields CASSDPIGSIFSEQFF.

The chain has TRBV9 and TRBJ2-1; 8 bases align to TRBD2. V gave up 0 bases and J gave up 7 bases; unmatched junction bases: 0. CDR1 and CDR2 (germline): SGDLS, YYNGEE. The CDR3 sequence is 13 residues long. The DNA of the CDR3 is TGTGCCAGCAGCGTAGGACTAGCGAATGAGCAGTTCTTC. Encoded protein: CASSVGLANEQFF.

This chain connects TRBV4-1 to TRBJ1-2; TRBD1 aligns across 9 bases. The V gene end was trimmed by 3 bases and the J gene end by 4 bases; junction bases not matched to a gene: 6. The CDR3 has 15 residues. Germline V lookup: CDR1 MGHRA, CDR2 YSYEKL. The CDR3 DNA sequence: TGCGCCAGCAGCCAGGGGGACAGGGAGATCTATGGCTACACCTTC. This translates into CASSQGDREIYGYTF.

This clonotype was seen more than once but under ten times. The chain employs TRBV10-3 and TRBJ2-3, with 16 bases that match TRBD2. V trimming: 6 bases; J trimming: 5 bases; junction bases outside the gene matches: 2. The germline V gene has CDR1 ENHRY and CDR2 SYGVKD. The length of the CDR3 is 15 residues. This CDR3 reads CAISGTSGGGDTQYF. CDR3 in DNA: TGTGCCATCAGCGGGACTAGCGGGGGGGGAGATACGCAGTATTTT.

The chain carries TRBV2 and TRBJ2-7; TRBD2 matches at 7 bases. The CDR3 runs 14 residues. V was pared by 6 bases and J by 4 bases, with 9 bases of the junction left unmatched. Germline assignment: CDR1 SNHLY and CDR2 FYNNEI. CDR3 amino acids: CASRSGTKMYEQYF. CDR3 in DNA: TGTGCCAGCAGATCCGGGACTAAAATGTACGAGCAGTACTTC.

This clonotype was counted only a few times. This sequence joins TRBV6-1 and TRBJ2-4; a possible D gene is TRBD2 (6 bases). Deletions cut 0 bases from V and 9 bases from J, with 9 bases between. Germline loops: CDR1 MNHNS, CDR2 SASEGT. This CDR3 spans 13 amino acids. Here the CDR3 DNA reads TGTGCCAGCAGTGAAGCGCCCGGGGGCATTCAGTACTTC. Translated, it gives CASSEAPGGIQYF.

The chain carries TRBV24-1 and TRBJ2-5, with a possible D match to TRBD1 (7 bases). The length of the CDR3 is 15 residues. V was cut by 4 bases and J by 4 bases, with 15 bases left in between. CDR1 is KGHDR, CDR2 SFDVKD, per germline. DNA of the CDR3: TGTGCCACCAGTGACCGACAGGGAGGCGGAGAGACCCAGTACTTC. This sequence encodes CATSDRQGGGETQYF.

On this clonotype: Mismatch with germline at one junction end may stem from a read error. V is TRBV24-1 and J is TRBJ1-2; 8 bases are a match to TRBD1. Germline assignment: CDR1 KGHDR and CDR2 SFDVKD. The CDR3 loop spans 15 amino acids. CDR3 coding DNA: TGTGCCACCAGTGAGGGACAGGCCGCTAACTATAGCTACACCTTC. Its translation: CATSEGQAANYSYTF.

Only one count was recorded for this clonotype. This chain uses TRBV9 with TRBJ1-2; D might be TRBD1 (6 bases). Deletions cut 4 bases from V and 2 bases from J, with 15 bases between. Germline CDR1 reads SGDLS; CDR2 reads YYNGEE. There are 15 residues in the CDR3. The CDR3 is CASSPDGTPNYGYTF. Written as DNA, the CDR3 is TGTGCCAGCAGCCCCGACGGGACACCCAACTATGGCTACACCTTC.

CDR3 sequence reads: CASSYLASAFF. In DNA form, the CDR3 reads TGTGCCAGCAGCTACCTGGCCTCGGCGTTCTTC. The chain uses TRBV6-2 or TRBV6-3 and TRBJ2-1; D not resolved. CDR3 size: 11 residues. Trimming stripped 6 bases from V and 15 bases from J, with 15 bases between. Germline CDR1 reads MNHEY; CDR2 reads SVGEGT.

This clonotype was counted only a few times. The chain employs TRBV7-9 and TRBJ2-1; 9 positions match TRBD2. Germline trimming cut 5 bases from V and 6 bases from J; bases unmatched to any gene: 8. The V gene's germline CDR1 is SEHNR and CDR2 FQNEAQ (reference sequence). The CDR3 has 15 amino acids. The chain's CDR3 is CASSVLAGSGNEQFF. As DNA, the CDR3 is TGTGCCAGCAGCGTCCTAGCGGGAAGCGGCAATGAGCAGTTCTTC.

V is TRBV4-2 and J is TRBJ1-1, with a tentative D call TRBD1 (6 bases). Trimming cost V 1 base and J 5 bases, with 11 bases left between them. Looked up from germline, CDR1 is LGHNA and CDR2 is YNFKEQ. The CDR3 covers 14 residues. CDR3: CASSQALGGTEAFF. The CDR3 DNA reads as TGTGCCAGCAGCCAAGCTCTAGGGGGGACTGAAGCTTTCTTT.

The gene calls are TRBV30 and TRBJ2-1; no reliable D call. CDR1 is GTSNPN and CDR2 is SVGIG in the germline V gene (reference sequence). The length of the CDR3 is 12 residues. V was shortened by 1 base and J by 4 bases, with 5 bases between the two germline ends. The CDR3 DNA reads as TGTGCCTGGAGTGGGGAATACAATGAGCAGTTCTTC. It yields the protein CAWSGEYNEQFF.

The chain links TRBV10-3 to TRBJ2-3; D is perhaps TRBD2 (5 bases). V dropped 0 bases and J dropped 4 bases, with 17 bases sitting between them. CDR3 length: 17 residues. Germline CDR1 is ENHRY and CDR2 is SYGVKD. In DNA form, the CDR3 reads TGTGCCATCAGTGAGTCAGCCCCTCGGGGTCTGGCAGATACGCAGTATTTT. Amino acid sequence: CAISESAPRGLADTQYF.

This clonotype appeared a few times. The CDR3 spells CASSLAGSVPYNEQFF. The CDR3 bases are TGTGCCAGCAGCTTAGCGGGCAGCGTGCCCTACAATGAGCAGTTCTTC. This rearrangement joins TRBV7-6 to TRBJ2-1; D is uncertain. Trimming removed 0 bases at V and 2 bases at J, with 11 bases between. Per germline, CDR1 SGHVS and CDR2 FNYEAQ. The CDR3 spans 16 residues.

V gene TRBV27 combines with J gene TRBJ1-2, with D unresolved. The CDR3 loop spans 15 amino acids. Germline CDR1 reads MNHEY; CDR2 reads SMNVEV (reference sequence). The V and J ends lost 2 bases and 4 bases respectively, with 14 bases between them. CDR3 loop: CASSLGAGPGYGYTF. The CDR3 bases are TGTGCCAGCAGTTTAGGTGCAGGCCCAGGCTATGGCTACACCTTC.

This chain connects TRBV27 to TRBJ2-7; 14 bases agree with TRBD2. V dropped 3 bases and J dropped 0; count of bases not matched to a gene: 10. Germline assignment: CDR1 MNHEY and CDR2 SMNVEV (reference sequence). CDR3 length equals 19 residues. The CDR3, as DNA: TGTGCCAGCAGTTTGAAGGGGACTAGCGGGAGCATGCTCTCCTACGAGCAGTACTTC. Translated: CASSLKGTSGSMLSYEQYF.

The rearrangement joins TRBV19 to TRBJ2-7; 8 nucleotides line up with TRBD1. CDR1 LNHDA and CDR2 SQIVND come from the germline V gene (reference sequence). J lost 6 bases, V lost 3 bases, and 4 bases had no gene match. The CDR3 extends over 13 amino acids. Written as DNA, the CDR3 is TGTGCCAGTAGTATCCAGGGGGCTAGCGAGCAGTACTTC. It codes for CASSIQGASEQYF.

This clonotype showed up just a few times. The chain joins TRBV5-5 to TRBJ1-5, with 9 bases matching TRBD1. CDR1 is SGHKS and CDR2 is YYEKEE in the germline V gene (reference sequence). The V gene end was trimmed by 3 bases and the J gene end by 4 bases; junction bases not matched to a gene: 8. The CDR3 has 16 amino acids. The CDR3 DNA reads TGTGCCAGCAGCTCCGGGACAGGGTTAGGAAATCAGCCCCAGCATTTT. Translating it yields CASSSGTGLGNQPQHF.